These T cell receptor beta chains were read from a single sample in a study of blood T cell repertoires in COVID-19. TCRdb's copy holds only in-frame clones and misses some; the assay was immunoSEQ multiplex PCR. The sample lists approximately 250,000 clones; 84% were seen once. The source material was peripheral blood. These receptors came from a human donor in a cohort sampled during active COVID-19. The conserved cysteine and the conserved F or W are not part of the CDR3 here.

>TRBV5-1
ASSPDHRDSEQF
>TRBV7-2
ASSPRTSVGVDTQY
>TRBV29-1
SVGGTEVGHGYT
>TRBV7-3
ASSPSGSVYEQY
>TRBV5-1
ASTPGVGNEQF
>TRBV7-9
ASSSGTALYEQY
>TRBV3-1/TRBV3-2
ASRGAASYGYT
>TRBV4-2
ASSQDPSGRAVGELF
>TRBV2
ASRGAQGNYGYT
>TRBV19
ASSIVGGRGYEQY
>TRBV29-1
SVANSWGGLYEQY
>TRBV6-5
ASSLYPGSYEQY
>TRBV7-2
ASSLAGTGIGYT
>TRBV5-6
ASSQGSSSYNSPLH
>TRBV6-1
ASSEKGKGASFQPQH
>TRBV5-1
ASSGGSSGYYEQY
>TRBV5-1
ASSFGTGGTGDT
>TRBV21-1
ASSSPAGLAGGSSEQY
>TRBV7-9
ASSHLTGSDEQF
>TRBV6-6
ASTHRDRGNNEQF
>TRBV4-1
ASSQMGTLNTEAF
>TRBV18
ASSPGQGSSFSYGYT
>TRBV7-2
ASSLGGGPDEQF
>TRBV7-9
ASSSLAGGLSGANVLT
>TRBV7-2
ASSPRLARSTDTQY
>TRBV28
ASSRPTSGSFYEQY
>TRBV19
ASSFASEAF
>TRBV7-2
ASSPTGARNQPQH
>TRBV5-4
ASSHQANTEAF
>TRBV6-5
ASSPGHLLYGYT
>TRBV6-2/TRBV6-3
ASSYPNMGNQPQH
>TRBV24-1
ATSAGSYEQY
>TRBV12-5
ASATGSYEKLF
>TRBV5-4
ASSSLAGGINEQY
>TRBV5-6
ASSTGQIGEKLF
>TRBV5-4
ASSYRGGETQY
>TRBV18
ASSPGQASGYT
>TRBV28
ASSPPTGASGNTIY
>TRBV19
ASRKSGTAEPYNEQF
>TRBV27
ASSPRQGGYEQY
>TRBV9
ASSPPGTGNEQF
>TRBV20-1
SARGPGYT
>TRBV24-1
ATSGTGHPGGYT
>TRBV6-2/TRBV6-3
ASSSGVNTGELF
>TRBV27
ASSLRRSSYNEQF
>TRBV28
ASSSLGTGRKYTIY
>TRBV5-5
ASSLDTNYGYT
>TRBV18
ASSPLGQGNSPLH
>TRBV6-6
ASSLGTSGRSSGANVLT
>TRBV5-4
ASSAATRYNEQF
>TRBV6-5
ASSYFPFPSQETQY
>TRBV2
ASSEGGQKETQY
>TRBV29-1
SAQGLAGAGEQY
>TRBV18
ASSPSSGTDTQY
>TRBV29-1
SATTSSYEQY
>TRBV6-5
ASSYSSAGNNEQF
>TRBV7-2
ASSPRTVTYEQY
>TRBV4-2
ASSQEFLYEQY
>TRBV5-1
ASSLKGGSSSYEQY